The following is a T cell receptor beta chain sequence with its context. This CDR3 is built from 15 residues. Looked up from germline, CDR1 is SGDLS and CDR2 is YYNGEE. The ends were cut back, 0 bases at V and 7 bases at J, with 14 bases in the middle. Only in-frame clones appear in the TCRdb table, and some are missing; sequencing was by immunoSEQ multiplex PCR. The sample shows approximately 150,000 clones, 91% of them seen only once. This sample stems from a study of T cell responses to AZD1222 COVID-19 vaccine. The chain carries TRBV9 and TRBJ2-1, with a weak D call TRBD2 (7 bases). The source material was peripheral blood, sampled 28 days after the second dose of the MenACWY control vaccine. The TCR comes from an adult who received the MenACWY meningococcal vaccine as a control. The CDR3, as DNA: TGTGCCAGCAGCGTAGGGGGGGGCCCATGGAATGAGCAGTTCTTC. Its protein product is CASSVGGGPWNEQFF.